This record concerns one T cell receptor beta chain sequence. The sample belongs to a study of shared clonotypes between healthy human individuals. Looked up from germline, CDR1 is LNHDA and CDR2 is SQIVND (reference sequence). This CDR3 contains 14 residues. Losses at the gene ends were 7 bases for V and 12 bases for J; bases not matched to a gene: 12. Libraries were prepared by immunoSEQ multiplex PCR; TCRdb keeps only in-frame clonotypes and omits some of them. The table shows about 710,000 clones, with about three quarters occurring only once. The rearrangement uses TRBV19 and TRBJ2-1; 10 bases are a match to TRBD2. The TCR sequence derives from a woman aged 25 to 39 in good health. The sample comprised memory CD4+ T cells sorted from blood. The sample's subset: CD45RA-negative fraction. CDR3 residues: CASIPSGRAGVQFF. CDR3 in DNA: TGTGCCAGTATTCCCAGCGGGAGGGCCGGAGTGCAGTTCTTC.